This T cell receptor (beta chain) comes out of a study of monozygotic twins with inflammatory bowel disease. Study-level results: Compared with healthy co-twins, IBD patients showed reduced TCRbeta repertoire diversity by inverse Simpson.

The germline CDR1 and CDR2 sequences are DFQATT and SNEGSKA (reference sequence). The CDR3 extends over 15 amino acids. Remarks on this clonotype: The target antigen is unknown.

Every sample had its cDNA made across eight separate reactions. With the 5' RACE reads reprocessed, TCRdb shows one record per CDR3 protein and no DNA. The sample table sets out about 450,000 distinct CDR3 sequences. The V gene is TRBV20-1, the J gene TRBJ2-1; no DNA is available, so the TRBD2 call from TCRdb remains unchecked. The material sequenced was blood. The source of this sequence is a human donor with ulcerative colitis or Crohn's disease, or a healthy co-twin of an affected twin (not recorded which). The CDR3 reads CSAEGGGLAVNEQFF.